A selection of T cell receptor beta chains follows, all from one sample in a study of spatial heterogeneity in lung cancer. Each CDR3 protein gets one entry after TCRdb re-called the 5' RACE reads with MiXCR. The sample has around 89,000 distinct CDR3 sequences, 9.5% to 15% seen once; the top ten hold just over 40%. The material sequenced was PBMCs, taken at surgery. These receptors all stem from a male donor with early-stage non-small cell lung cancer. Both conserved end residues are part of each CDR3. Fields, in order: V gene, CDR3 protein.

>TRBV7-6
CASSRPRGLTGNTIYF
>TRBV29-1
CSVLGGIYGYTF
>TRBV10-3
CAITRTSGNTDTQYF
>TRBV6-6
CASSYDGEVGANVLTF
>TRBV4-2
CASSHEGQGLHEQYF
>TRBV12-3/TRBV12-4
CASSADSNQPQHF
>TRBV4-3
CASSQAEGAWELFF
>TRBV27
CASSKRGQETQYF
>TRBV20-1
CSASPTSGRGNEQFF
>TRBV3-1
CASSREAEQYF
>TRBV19
CASSMLPSSYNEQFF
>TRBV4-3
CASSQDPTGNYGYTF
>TRBV10-3
CAISESGEQFF
>TRBV7-2
CASSLEGLIYNEQFF
>TRBV7-9
CASSLGGAQGSYEQYF
>TRBV7-2
CASSLVPRGAEAFF
>TRBV3-1
CASSQVSGNTQYF
>TRBV20-1
CSAGRGLEAYEQYF
>TRBV28
CASSSGGSTDTQYF
>TRBV5-6
CASSLVVARSYEQYF
>TRBV6-5
CASSRPRGENTGELFF
>TRBV7-9
CASSLGGRGFNQPQHF